This T cell receptor (beta chain) was sequenced during a study of blood T cells in healthy people across ages. Next came a second PCR, run for about 6 to 12 cycles, which used a sample-barcoded 5' primer along with a J-beta primer mix. One entry per CDR3 protein results from TCRdb running MiXCR on the 5' RACE reads. The profile shows 800,000 to 1,300,000 distinct CDR3 sequences, under 30% of them singletons. The CDR3 length is 15 residues. V shed 2 bases and J shed 1 base, with 11 bases lying between them. These data also formed part of another study, on T cells of mothers and their children.

This sequence originates from a girl aged 2 to 9 in good health. V gene TRBV12-3 or TRBV12-4 combines with J gene TRBJ2-5, with D possibly TRBD1 on 5 matching bases. Sequencing used blood. The CDR3 loop reads CASSLYQGTQETQYF. The CDR3 nucleotides read TGTGCCAGCAGTTTATATCAGGGCACCCAAGAGACCCAGTACTTC.